This T cell receptor (beta chain) emerged from a study of blood T cell repertoires in COVID-19. The cohort comprised adults aged about 18 to 100 years residing in about two dozen US areas. Authors' data handling: Amplified reference gene primers provided the basis for estimating nucleated cell counts. The table came from immunoSEQ multiplex PCR; TCRdb's copy has only in-frame clones and leaves some out. From that table come the V and J calls and clone size; the DNA was used to work out D and trimming. This table holds about 310,000 clones, roughly nine tenths found once. The V gene end was trimmed by 9 bases and the J gene end by 9 bases; junction bases not matched to a gene: 8. Germline V lookup: CDR1 LNHDA, CDR2 SQIVND (reference sequence). The CDR3 has 14 residues.

Sequenced: PBMCs or T cells enriched from blood (not recorded which). This receptor was obtained from a woman aged 25-40 years who had recovered from COVID-19. This chain connects TRBV19 to TRBJ1-6; 10 bases match TRBD1. The DNA for the CDR3 is TGTGCCAGCCGATCGACAGGGGGCGTTTCACCCCTCCACTTT. Its protein product is CASRSTGGVSPLHF. Full variable domain (missing parts from reference TRBV19 and TRBJ1-6): DGGITQSPKYLFRKEGQNVTLSCEQNLNHDAMYWYRQDPGQGLRLIYYSQIVNDFQKGDIAEGYSVSREKKESFPLTVTSAQKNPTAFYLCASRSTGGVSPLHFGNGTRLTVT.